This T cell receptor (beta chain) was sequenced during a study of blood T cell repertoires in COVID-19. The wider study: From T cells, B-cell-depleted T cells, or PBMCs came the material, which was cDNA or gDNA.

Trimming cost V 5 bases and J 4 bases; bases outside gene matches: 7. Germline values: CDR1 LGHDT, CDR2 YNNKEL (reference sequence). The CDR3 covers 15 residues. TCRdb's table, derived via immunoSEQ multiplex PCR, lists solely in-frame clones and lacks some. This sample has tens of thousands of clones; approximately 80% occur once, and the top ten carry approximately 46%. This chain joins TRBV3-1 (or the pseudogene TRBV3-2) and TRBJ1-5; TRBD1 matches 8 bases. The sequence came from a woman older than 75 with acute or convalescent COVID-19. Sequenced input: peripheral blood. The CDR3 nucleotides are TGTGCCAGCAGCGTCCAGGGGGCCCCAAATCAGCCCCAGCATTTT. Protein sequence: CASSVQGAPNQPQHF.